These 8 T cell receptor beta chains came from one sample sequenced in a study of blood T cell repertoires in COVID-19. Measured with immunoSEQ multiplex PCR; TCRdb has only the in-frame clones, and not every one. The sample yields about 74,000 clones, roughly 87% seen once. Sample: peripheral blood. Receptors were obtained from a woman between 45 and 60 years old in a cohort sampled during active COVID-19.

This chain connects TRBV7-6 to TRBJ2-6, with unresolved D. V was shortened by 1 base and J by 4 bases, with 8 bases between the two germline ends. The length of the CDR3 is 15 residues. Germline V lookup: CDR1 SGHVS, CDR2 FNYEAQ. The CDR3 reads CASSLGAGGANVLTF. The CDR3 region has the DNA TGTGCCAGCAGCTTAGGGGCTGGCGGGGCCAACGTCCTGACTTTC.

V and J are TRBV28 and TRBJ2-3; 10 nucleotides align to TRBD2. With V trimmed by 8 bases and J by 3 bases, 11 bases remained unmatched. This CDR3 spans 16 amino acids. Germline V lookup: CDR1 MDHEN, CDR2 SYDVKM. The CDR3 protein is CASRRPSGRVTDTQYF. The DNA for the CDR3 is TGTGCCAGCCGAAGACCAAGCGGGAGGGTAACAGATACGCAGTATTTT.

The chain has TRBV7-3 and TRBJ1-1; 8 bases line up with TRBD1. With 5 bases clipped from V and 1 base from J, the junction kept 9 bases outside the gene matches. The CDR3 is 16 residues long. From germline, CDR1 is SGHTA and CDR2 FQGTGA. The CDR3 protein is CASSHRTGSGNTEAFF. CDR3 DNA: TGTGCCAGCAGCCACAGGACAGGGTCGGGGAACACTGAAGCTTTCTTT.

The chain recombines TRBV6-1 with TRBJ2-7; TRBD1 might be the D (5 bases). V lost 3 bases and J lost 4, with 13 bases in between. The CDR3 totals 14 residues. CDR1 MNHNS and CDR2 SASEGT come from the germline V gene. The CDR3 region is CASSDQGRIYEQYF. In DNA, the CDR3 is TGTGCCAGCAGTGACCAGGGCCGAATTTACGAGCAGTACTTC.

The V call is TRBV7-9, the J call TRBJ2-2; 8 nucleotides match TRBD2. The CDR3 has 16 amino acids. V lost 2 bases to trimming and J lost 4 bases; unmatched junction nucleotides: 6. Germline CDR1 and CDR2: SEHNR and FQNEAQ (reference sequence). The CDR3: CASSLYGGRLTGELFF. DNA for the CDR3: TGTGCCAGCAGCTTATACGGCGGGAGGCTCACCGGGGAGCTGTTTTTT.

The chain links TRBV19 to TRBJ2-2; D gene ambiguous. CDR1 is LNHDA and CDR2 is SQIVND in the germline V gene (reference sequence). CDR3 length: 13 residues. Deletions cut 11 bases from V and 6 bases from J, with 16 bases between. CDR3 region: CAVAVDRAGELFF. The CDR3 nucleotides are TGTGCCGTTGCTGTAGACCGGGCCGGGGAGCTGTTTTTT.

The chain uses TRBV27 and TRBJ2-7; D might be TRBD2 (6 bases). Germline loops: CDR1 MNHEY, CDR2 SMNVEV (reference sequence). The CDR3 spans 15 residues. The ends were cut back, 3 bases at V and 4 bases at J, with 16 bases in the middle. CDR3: CASSFTSYLRYEQYF. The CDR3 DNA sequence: TGTGCCAGCAGTTTCACTAGCTATCTCCGGTACGAGCAGTACTTC.

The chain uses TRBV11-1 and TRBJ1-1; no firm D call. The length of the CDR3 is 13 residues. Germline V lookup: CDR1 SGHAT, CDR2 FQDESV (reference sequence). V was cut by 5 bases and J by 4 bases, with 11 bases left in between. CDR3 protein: CASSPDGVTEAFF. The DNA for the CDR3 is TGTGCCAGCAGCCCAGACGGGGTCACTGAAGCTTTCTTT.